The 20 T cell receptor beta chains given below trace back to one sample, sequenced in a study of T-cell memory formation after mild COVID-19. TCRdb re-called the 5' RACE reads with MiXCR, one entry per CDR3 protein. This repertoire shows about 190,000 distinct CDR3 sequences, approximately 20% found once; its top ten account for approximately 2.4%. The sequencing sample was made of PBMCs or a T cell subset sorted from them (not recorded which). These receptors were obtained from an adult woman who had mild COVID-19 (a few samples of this study predate the infection). Cell type and time point are not known.

The V call is TRBV19, the J call TRBJ2-7, with TRBD2 matching 10 bases. V shed 7 bases, J shed 5 bases, and the junction held 11 bases outside the gene matches. Germline V gene lookup returns CDR1 LNHDA and CDR2 SQIVND (reference sequence). The CDR3 has 15 residues. CDR3: CASKRTSGESHEQYF. The CDR3 DNA follows: TGTGCCAGTAAAAGAACTAGCGGGGAATCCCACGAGCAGTACTTC. Based on the CDR3 plus reference TRBV19 and TRBJ2-7, the full variable domain is DGGITQSPKYLFRKEGQNVTLSCEQNLNHDAMYWYRQDPGQGLRLIYYSQIVNDFQKGDIAEGYSVSREKKESFPLTVTSAQKNPTAFYLCASKRTSGESHEQYFGPGTRLTVT.

The rearrangement links TRBV4-3 to TRBJ2-7, with 14 positions matching TRBD2. CDR1 LGHNA and CDR2 YSLEER come from the germline V gene. V was pared by 1 base and J by 3 bases, with 8 bases of the junction left unmatched. The CDR3 sequence is 18 residues long. CDR3 DNA sequence: TGCGCCAGCAGCCAAGCCCGACTAGCGGGAGGGCCTATCTACGAGCAGTACTTC. Its protein is CASSQARLAGGPIYEQYF.

The sample holds a few counts of this clonotype. V is TRBV10-3 and J is TRBJ2-3; a weak D match, TRBD1 (6 bases). V was pared by 5 bases and J by 3 bases, with 6 bases between. Germline values: CDR1 ENHRY, CDR2 SYGVKD. The length of the CDR3 is 12 residues. Here the CDR3 reads CAISTGTDTQYF. CDR3 bases: TGTGCCATCAGTACAGGGACAGATACGCAGTATTTT.

The CDR3 DNA is TGTGCCAGCAGCGTCTTCACGGGAGGGACAGATACGCAGTATTTT. Its translation: CASSVFTGGTDTQYF. The chain is built from TRBV9 and TRBJ2-3, with 8 positions matching TRBD2. Unmatched junction bases numbered 5, after V lost 2 bases and J lost 3 bases. CDR3 size: 15 residues. Germline CDR1 is SGDLS and CDR2 is YYNGEE.

This clonotype was seen once. The rearrangement links TRBV11-2 to TRBJ2-7; a possible D gene is TRBD2 (5 bases). The CDR3 covers 13 residues. The V end was cut by 4 bases, the J end by 7 bases, with 14 bases between. Per the germline V gene, CDR1 is SGHAT and CDR2 is FQNNGV. CDR3 loop: CASSSGRAREQYF. The CDR3 DNA sequence: TGTGCCAGCAGCTCGGGAAGGGCACGGGAGCAGTACTTC.

V is TRBV7-9 and J is TRBJ2-3, with a weak D call TRBD1 (5 bases). Trimming shortened V by 1 base and J by 4 bases, and 9 bases separated the two germline ends. The germline V gene encodes CDR1 SEHNR and CDR2 FQNEAQ (reference sequence). The CDR3 has 14 amino acids. CDR3 residues: CASSLDRISDTQYF. DNA for the CDR3: TGTGCCAGCAGCTTAGACAGGATTTCAGATACGCAGTATTTT.

Written as DNA, the CDR3 is TGTGCCAGCAGCCAAGACTACAAGCAGTTCTTC. This codes for CASSQDYKQFF. V and J are TRBV14 and TRBJ2-1; no firm D call. The V gene's germline CDR1 is SGHDN and CDR2 FVKESK. V was pared by 0 bases and J by 11 bases, with 5 bases between. The CDR3 runs to 11 residues.

The V and J genes are TRBV29-1 and TRBJ2-2; 9 bases map to TRBD1. The CDR3 runs 16 residues. With 4 bases clipped from V and 1 base from J, the junction kept 7 bases outside the gene matches. CDR1 and CDR2 from the germline V gene are SQVTM and ANQGSEA. CDR3 region: CSVGGDRVQNTGELFF. CDR3 nucleotide sequence: TGCAGCGTTGGGGGGGACAGGGTACAGAACACCGGGGAGCTGTTTTTT.

The chain has TRBV3-1 and TRBJ1-1, with D unclear. The CDR3 is 17 residues long. Germline lookup yields CDR1 LGHDT and CDR2 YNNKEL (reference sequence). V lost 4 bases and J lost 6, with 24 bases in between. The CDR3 loop is CASSPPNRITVVPEAFF. CDR3 in DNA: TGTGCCAGCAGCCCGCCCAACCGGATCACAGTGGTCCCTGAAGCTTTCTTT.

The chain is built from TRBV25-1 and TRBJ1-2; possibly TRBD1 for D (5 bases). CDR3 length: 13 residues. Germline loops: CDR1 MGHDK, CDR2 SYGVNS. Between the trimmed V and J ends, which lost 4 bases and 6 bases, there was a span of 12 bases. The CDR3 DNA follows: TGTGCCAGCAGTGCGGGACTTCGGAATGGCTACACCTTC. Translated: CASSAGLRNGYTF.

This clonotype was picked up a small number of times. CDR3 nucleotides: TGCGCCAGCAGCCGTTCCGGGACAGGGGGGGAACCATACTACGAGCAGTACTTC. It is translated as CASSRSGTGGEPYYEQYF. The chain carries TRBV5-1 and TRBJ2-7; TRBD1 agrees at 11 bases. The trim removed 4 bases at V and 3 bases at J, leaving 15 bases unmatched. Germline assignment: CDR1 SGHRS and CDR2 YFSETQ. This CDR3 spans 18 amino acids.

This clonotype was detected a few times. This chain uses TRBV7-9 with TRBJ2-5; TRBD2 matches at 10 bases. Germline-derived CDR1 and CDR2 are SEHNR and FQNEAQ (reference sequence). This CDR3 contains 15 residues. Unmatched junction bases numbered 10, after V lost 5 bases and J lost 7 bases. The DNA for the CDR3 is TGTGCCAGCAGCGGTAGCGGGGGGACCGGAGGGACCCAGTACTTC. Protein product: CASSGSGGTGGTQYF.

This chain uses TRBV3-1 with TRBJ2-7; D possibly matches TRBD1 or TRBD2 (5 bases each). Germline loops: CDR1 LGHDT, CDR2 YNNKEL (reference sequence). The CDR3 covers 14 residues. V was cut by 1 base and J by 2 bases, with 9 bases left in between. The CDR3 is CASSQAPGPYEQYF. The CDR3 bases are TGTGCCAGCAGCCAAGCTCCGGGGCCCTACGAGCAGTACTTC.

This clonotype was counted between two and nine times. V is TRBV7-2 and J is TRBJ2-6; TRBD1 agrees at 7 bases. Germline V gene sequence: CDR1 SGHTA, CDR2 FQGNSA. V gave up 5 bases and J gave up 2 bases; unmatched junction bases: 6. The CDR3 runs to 16 residues. CDR3 DNA: TGTGCCAGCAGCCTTACAGGGGACGCTGGGGCCAACGTCCTGACTTTC. It yields the protein CASSLTGDAGANVLTF.

The J gene is TRBJ1-2, the V gene TRBV6-5, with 10 bases lining up with TRBD1. This CDR3 is built from 14 residues. CDR1 is MNHEY and CDR2 is SVGAGI in the germline V gene. V dropped 1 base and J dropped 8; count of bases not matched to a gene: 4. In nucleotides, the CDR3 is TGTGCCAGCAGTTACTTCCGGGACAGGGGCGGCTACACCTTC. The encoded protein is CASSYFRDRGGYTF.

A few counts support this clonotype. The chain combines TRBV5-4 with TRBJ1-1, with D unclear. Germline V lookup: CDR1 SGHNT, CDR2 YYREEE (reference sequence). This CDR3 is 14 amino acids long. Trimming removed 4 bases from V and 7 bases from J, with 17 bases in between. The CDR3 loop reads CASSRAVSGLEAFF. The CDR3 region has the DNA TGTGCCAGCAGCCGGGCGGTTTCAGGCCTTGAAGCTTTCTTT.

The chain carries TRBV7-2 and TRBJ1-1; D might be TRBD1 (5 bases). This CDR3 contains 14 residues. Germline-derived CDR1 and CDR2 are SGHTA and FQGNSA. V was clipped by 5 bases and J by 1 base, with 11 bases between them. DNA of the CDR3: TGTGCCAGCAGCACCCGGACACAGAACACTGAAGCTTTCTTT. This codes for CASSTRTQNTEAFF.

This chain uses TRBV12-3 or TRBV12-4 with TRBJ2-6; D remains ambiguous. The CDR3 has 15 residues. Trimming removed 3 bases from V and 0 bases from J, with 6 bases in between. CDR3 in amino acids: CASSFPLSGANVLTF. DNA of the CDR3: TGTGCCAGCAGTTTTCCCCTCTCTGGGGCCAACGTCCTGACTTTC.

The chain couples TRBV24-1 to TRBJ1-2, with D perhaps matching TRBD1 (5 bases). This CDR3 is 13 amino acids long. CDR1 is KGHDR and CDR2 is SFDVKD in the germline V gene. V was shortened by 5 bases and J by 3 bases, with 9 bases between the two germline ends. This CDR3 is CATSAGPHYGYTF. The CDR3, as DNA: TGTGCCACCAGTGCGGGGCCTCACTATGGCTACACCTTC.

The chain carries TRBV12-3 or TRBV12-4 and TRBJ2-7, with 9 bases that match TRBD2. Trimming removed 3 bases from V and 4 bases from J; junction bases left unmatched: 7. This CDR3 is 15 amino acids long. The DNA of the CDR3 is TGTGCCAGCAGTTTGAGAATAGCGGGAGCTTACGAGCAGTACTTC. Translated, it gives CASSLRIAGAYEQYF.